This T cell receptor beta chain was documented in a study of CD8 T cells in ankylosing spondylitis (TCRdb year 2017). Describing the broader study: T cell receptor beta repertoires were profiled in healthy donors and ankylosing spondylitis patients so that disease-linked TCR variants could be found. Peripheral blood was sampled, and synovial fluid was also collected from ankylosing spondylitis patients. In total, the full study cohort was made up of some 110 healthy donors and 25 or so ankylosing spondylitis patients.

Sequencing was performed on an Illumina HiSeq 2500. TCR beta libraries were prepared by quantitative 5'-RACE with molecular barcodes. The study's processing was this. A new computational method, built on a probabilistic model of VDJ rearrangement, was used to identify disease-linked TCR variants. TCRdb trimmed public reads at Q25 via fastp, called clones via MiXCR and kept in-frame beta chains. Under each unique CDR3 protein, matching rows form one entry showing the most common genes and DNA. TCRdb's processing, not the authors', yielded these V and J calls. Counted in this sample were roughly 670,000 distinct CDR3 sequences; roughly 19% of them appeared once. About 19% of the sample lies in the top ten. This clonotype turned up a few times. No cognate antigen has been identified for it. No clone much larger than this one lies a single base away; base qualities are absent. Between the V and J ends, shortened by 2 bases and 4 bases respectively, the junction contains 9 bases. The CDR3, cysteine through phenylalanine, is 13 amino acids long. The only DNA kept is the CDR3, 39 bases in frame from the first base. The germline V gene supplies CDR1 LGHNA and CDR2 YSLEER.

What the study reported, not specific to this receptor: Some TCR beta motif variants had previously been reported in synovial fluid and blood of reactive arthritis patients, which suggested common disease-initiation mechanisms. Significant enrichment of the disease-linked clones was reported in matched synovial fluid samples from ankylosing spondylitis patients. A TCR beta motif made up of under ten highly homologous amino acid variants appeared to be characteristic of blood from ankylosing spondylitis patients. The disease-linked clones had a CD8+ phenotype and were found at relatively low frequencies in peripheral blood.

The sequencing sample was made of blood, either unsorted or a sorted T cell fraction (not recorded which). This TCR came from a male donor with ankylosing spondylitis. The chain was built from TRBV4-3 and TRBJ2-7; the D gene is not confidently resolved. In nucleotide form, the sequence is TGCGCCAGCAGCCAAAAGTACATGTACGAGCAGTACTTC. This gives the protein CASSQKYMYEQYF.